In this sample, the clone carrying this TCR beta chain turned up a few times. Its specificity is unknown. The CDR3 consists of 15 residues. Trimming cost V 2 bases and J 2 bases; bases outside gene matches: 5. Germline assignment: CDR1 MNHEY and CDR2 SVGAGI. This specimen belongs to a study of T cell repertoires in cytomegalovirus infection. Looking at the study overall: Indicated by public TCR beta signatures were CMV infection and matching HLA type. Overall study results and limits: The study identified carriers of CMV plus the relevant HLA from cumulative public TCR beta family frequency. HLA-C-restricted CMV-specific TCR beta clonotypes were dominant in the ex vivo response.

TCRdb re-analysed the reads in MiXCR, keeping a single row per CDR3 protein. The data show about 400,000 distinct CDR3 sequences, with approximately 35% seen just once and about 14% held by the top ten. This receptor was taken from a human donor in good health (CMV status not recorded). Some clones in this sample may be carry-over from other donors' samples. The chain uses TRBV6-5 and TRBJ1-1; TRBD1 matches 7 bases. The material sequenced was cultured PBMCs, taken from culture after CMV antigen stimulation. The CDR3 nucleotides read TGTGCCAGCAGTTACAGGAACAGGGGAAACACTGAAGCTTTCTTT. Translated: CASSYRNRGNTEAFF.